This T cell receptor beta chain was documented in a study of control samples from healthy donors and cancer patients. The assay was immunoSEQ multiplex PCR, and TCRdb's table has in-frame clones only and misses some. Of 15,000 to 20,000 clones listed, around 84% are singletons. The source material was PBMCs. The source of this sequence is a woman in her 70s with colorectal cancer.

CDR3 DNA sequence: TGTGCCAGCCGTAACGGATTAAGCACAGATACGCAGTATTTT. The encoded protein is CASRNGLSTDTQYF. The chain links TRBV6-5 to TRBJ2-3; no reliable D call. Trimming took 8 bases from V and 0 from J, leaving 12 bases between them. There are 14 residues in the CDR3. CDR1 and CDR2 from the germline V gene are MNHEY and SVGAGI.